Sequencing of this T cell receptor beta chain was carried out in a study of cytomegalovirus exposure and HLA in healthy donors. This CDR3 region has 15 residues. Germline CDR1 reads ENHRY; CDR2 reads SYGVKD. The trim removed 5 bases at V and 2 bases at J, leaving 4 bases unmatched. Use of 60 Vbeta and 13 Jbeta primers characterized the PCR. In the original workflow: Later reanalysis found around 74 million unique TCR beta chains, around 9.9 million of them shared. TCRdb's copy holds only in-frame clones and misses some; the assay was immunoSEQ multiplex PCR. That table supplies the V and J calls and clone size; D and trimming were determined from the DNA. This table holds about 160,000 clones, around four fifths found once. Concerning this clone itself: Its antigen is not identified.

Findings and limits, study-wide: The classifier was said to identify cytomegalovirus status with high specificity and sensitivity. Indistinguishable V segments such as TRBV6-2 and TRBV6-3 were excluded.

This clonotype was obtained from a male donor in good health and CMV-seronegative. V gene TRBV10-3 combines with J gene TRBJ2-3; 10 nucleotides line up with TRBD2. The material sequenced was PBMCs. CDR3 in amino acids: CAISFLAGVTDTQYF. In DNA form, the CDR3 reads TGTGCCATCAGTTTTCTAGCGGGGGTCACAGATACGCAGTATTTT.